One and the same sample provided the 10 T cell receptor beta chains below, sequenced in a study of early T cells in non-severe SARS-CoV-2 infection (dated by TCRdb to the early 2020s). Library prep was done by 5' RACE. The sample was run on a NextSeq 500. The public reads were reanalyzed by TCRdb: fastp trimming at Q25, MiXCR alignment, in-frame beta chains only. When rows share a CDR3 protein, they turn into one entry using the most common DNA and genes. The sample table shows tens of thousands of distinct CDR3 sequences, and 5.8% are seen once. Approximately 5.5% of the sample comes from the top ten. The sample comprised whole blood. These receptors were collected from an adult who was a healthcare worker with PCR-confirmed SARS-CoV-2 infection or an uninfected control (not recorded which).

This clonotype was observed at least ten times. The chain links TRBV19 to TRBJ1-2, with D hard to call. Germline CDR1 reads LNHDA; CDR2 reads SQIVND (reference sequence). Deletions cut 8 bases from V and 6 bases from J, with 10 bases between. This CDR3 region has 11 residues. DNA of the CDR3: TGTGCCAGTGCAGTGGCCCATGGCTACACCTTC. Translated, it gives CASAVAHGYTF. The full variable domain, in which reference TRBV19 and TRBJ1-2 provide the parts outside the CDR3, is DGGITQSPKYLFRKEGQNVTLSCEQNLNHDAMYWYRQDPGQGLRLIYYSQIVNDFQKGDIAEGYSVSREKKESFPLTVTSAQKNPTAFYLCASAVAHGYTFGSGTRLTVV.

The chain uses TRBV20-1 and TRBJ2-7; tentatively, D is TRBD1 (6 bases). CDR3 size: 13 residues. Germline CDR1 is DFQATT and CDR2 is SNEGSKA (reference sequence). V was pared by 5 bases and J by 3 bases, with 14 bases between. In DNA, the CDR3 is TGCAGTGCTCAACCGGGACATCACTACGAGCAGTACTTC. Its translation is CSAQPGHHYEQYF.

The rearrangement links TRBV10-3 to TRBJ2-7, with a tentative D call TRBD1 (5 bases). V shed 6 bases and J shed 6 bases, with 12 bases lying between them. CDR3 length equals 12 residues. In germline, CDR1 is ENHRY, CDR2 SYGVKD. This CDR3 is CAIRDQGREQYF. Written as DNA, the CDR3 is TGTGCCATCAGGGATCAGGGTCGCGAGCAGTACTTC.

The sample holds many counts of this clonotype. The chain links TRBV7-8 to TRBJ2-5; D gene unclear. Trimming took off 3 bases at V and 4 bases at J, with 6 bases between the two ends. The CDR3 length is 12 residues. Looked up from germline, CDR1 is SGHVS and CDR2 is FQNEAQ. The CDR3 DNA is TGTGCCAGCAGCTTCGGTGGAGAGACCCAGTACTTC. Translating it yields CASSFGGETQYF.

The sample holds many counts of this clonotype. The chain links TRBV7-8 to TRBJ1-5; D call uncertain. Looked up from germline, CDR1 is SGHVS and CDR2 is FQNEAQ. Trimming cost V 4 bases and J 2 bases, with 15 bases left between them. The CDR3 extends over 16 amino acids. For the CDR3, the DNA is TGTGCCAGCAGCTCCCAAATAGTGTCGGGCAATCAGCCCCAGCATTTT. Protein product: CASSSQIVSGNQPQHF.

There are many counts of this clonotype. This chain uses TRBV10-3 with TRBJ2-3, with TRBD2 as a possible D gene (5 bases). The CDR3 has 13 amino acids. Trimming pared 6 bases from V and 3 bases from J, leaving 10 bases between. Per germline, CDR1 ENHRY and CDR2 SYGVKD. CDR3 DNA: TGTGCCATCAGCGCCCGAGGGACAGATACGCAGTATTTT. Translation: CAISARGTDTQYF.

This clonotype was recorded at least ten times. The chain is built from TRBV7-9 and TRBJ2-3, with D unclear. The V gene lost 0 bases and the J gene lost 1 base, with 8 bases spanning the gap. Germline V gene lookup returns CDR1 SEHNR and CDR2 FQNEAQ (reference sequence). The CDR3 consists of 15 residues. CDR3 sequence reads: CASSLAGKRTDTQYF. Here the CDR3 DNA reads TGTGCCAGCAGCTTAGCGGGGAAACGCACAGATACGCAGTATTTT.

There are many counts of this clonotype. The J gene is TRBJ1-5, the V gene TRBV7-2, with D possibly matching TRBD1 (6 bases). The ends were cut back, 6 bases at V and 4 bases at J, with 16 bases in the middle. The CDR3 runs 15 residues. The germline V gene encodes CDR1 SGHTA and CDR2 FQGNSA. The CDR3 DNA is TGTGCCAGCAGTACTTGGGGGGCCACGAATCAGCCCCAGCATTTT. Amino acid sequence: CASSTWGATNQPQHF.

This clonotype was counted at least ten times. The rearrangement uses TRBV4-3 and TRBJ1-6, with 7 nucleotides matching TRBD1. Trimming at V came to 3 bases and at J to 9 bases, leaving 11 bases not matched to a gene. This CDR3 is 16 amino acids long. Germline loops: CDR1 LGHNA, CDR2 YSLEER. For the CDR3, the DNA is TGCGCCAGCAGCCAGAGAGGGGGCACAGACCTTTCACCCCTCCACTTT. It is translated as CASSQRGGTDLSPLHF.

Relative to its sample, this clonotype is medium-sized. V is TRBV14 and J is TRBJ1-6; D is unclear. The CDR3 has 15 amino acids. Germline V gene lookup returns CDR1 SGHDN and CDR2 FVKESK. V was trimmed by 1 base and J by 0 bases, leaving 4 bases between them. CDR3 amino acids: CASSQADSYNSPLHF. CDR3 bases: TGTGCCAGCAGCCAAGCCGACTCCTATAATTCACCCCTCCACTTT.